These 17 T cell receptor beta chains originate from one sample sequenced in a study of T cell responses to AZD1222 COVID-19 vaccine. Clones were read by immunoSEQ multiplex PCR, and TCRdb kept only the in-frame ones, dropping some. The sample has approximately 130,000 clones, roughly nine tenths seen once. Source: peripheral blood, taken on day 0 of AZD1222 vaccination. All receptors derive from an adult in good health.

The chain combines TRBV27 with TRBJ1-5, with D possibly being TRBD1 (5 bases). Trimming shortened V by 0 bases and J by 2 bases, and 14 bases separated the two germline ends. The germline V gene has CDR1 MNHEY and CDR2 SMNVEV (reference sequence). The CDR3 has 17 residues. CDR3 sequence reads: CASSLSGTFYGNQPQHF. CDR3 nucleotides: TGTGCCAGCAGTTTATCGGGGACGTTCTATGGCAATCAGCCCCAGCATTTT.

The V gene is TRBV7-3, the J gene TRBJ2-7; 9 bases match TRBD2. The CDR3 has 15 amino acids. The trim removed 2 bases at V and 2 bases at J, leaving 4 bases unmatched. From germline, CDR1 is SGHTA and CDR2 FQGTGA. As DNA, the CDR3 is TGTGCCAGCAGCTTATCGGCGGGAGGGCCCTACGAGCAGTACTTC. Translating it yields CASSLSAGGPYEQYF.

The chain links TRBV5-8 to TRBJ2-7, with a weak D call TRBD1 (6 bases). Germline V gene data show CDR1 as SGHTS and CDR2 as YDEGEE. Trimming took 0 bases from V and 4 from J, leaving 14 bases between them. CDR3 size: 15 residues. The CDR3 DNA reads TGTGCCAGCAGCTTGGGGGGGCGATGGGCGTACGAGCAGTACTTC. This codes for CASSLGGRWAYEQYF.

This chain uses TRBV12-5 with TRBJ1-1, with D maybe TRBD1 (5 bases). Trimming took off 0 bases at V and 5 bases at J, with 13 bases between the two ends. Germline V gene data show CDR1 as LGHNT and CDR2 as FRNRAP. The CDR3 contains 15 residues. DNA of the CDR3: TGTGCTAGTGGTTTGGTACCTGGGACGGGGACTGAAGCTTTCTTT. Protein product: CASGLVPGTGTEAFF.

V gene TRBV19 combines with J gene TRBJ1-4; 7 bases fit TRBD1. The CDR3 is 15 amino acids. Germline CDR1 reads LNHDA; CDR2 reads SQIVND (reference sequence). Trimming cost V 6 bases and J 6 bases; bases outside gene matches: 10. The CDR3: CASRTGLYPYEKLFF. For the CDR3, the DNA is TGTGCCAGTAGGACAGGGTTATATCCCTATGAAAAACTGTTTTTT.

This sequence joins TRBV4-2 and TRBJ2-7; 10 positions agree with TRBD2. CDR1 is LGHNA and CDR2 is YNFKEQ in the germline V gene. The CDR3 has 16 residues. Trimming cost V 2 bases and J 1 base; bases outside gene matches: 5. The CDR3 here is CASSQQTSGSSYEQYF. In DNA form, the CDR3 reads TGTGCCAGCAGCCAACAGACTAGCGGGTCTTCCTACGAGCAGTACTTC.

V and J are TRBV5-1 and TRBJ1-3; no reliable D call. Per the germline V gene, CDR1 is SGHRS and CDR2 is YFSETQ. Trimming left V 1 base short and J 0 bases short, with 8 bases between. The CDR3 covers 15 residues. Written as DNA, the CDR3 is TGCGCCAGCAGCTTGTTCCCGGGCTCTGGAAACACCATATATTTT. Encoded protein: CASSLFPGSGNTIYF.

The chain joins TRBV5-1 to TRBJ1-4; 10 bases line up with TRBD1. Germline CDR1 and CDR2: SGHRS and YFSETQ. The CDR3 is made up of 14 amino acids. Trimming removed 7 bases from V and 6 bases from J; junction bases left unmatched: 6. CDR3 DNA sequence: TGCGCCAGCGGGACCGGGACAGGGGATGAAAAACTGTTTTTT. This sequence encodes CASGTGTGDEKLFF.

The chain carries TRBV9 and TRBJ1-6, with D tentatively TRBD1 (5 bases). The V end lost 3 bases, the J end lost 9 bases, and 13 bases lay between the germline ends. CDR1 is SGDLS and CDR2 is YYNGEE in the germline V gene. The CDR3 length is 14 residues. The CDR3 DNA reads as TGTGCCAGCAGCGCAACGGGGGTGGCTTCACCCCTCCACTTT. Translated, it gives CASSATGVASPLHF.

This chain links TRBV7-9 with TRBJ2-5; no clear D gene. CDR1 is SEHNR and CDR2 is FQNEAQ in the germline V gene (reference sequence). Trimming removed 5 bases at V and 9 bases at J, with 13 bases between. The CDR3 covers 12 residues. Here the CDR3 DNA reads TGTGCCAGCAGCCCCTCCGGTCGGGCCCAGTACTTC. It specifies CASSPSGRAQYF.

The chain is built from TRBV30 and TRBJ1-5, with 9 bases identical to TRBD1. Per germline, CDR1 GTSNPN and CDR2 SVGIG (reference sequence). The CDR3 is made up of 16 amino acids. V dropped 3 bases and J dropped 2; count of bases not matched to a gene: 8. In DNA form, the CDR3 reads TGTGCCTGGAGCGGACAGGGGTCGGGGGGCAATCAGCCCCAGCATTTT. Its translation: CAWSGQGSGGNQPQHF. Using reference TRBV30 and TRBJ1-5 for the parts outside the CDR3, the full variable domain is SQTIHQWPATLVQPVGSPLSLECTVEGTSNPNLYWYRQAAGRGLQLLFYSVGIGQISSEVPQNLSASRPQDRQFILSSKKLLLSDSGFYLCAWSGQGSGGNQPQHFGDGTRLSIL.

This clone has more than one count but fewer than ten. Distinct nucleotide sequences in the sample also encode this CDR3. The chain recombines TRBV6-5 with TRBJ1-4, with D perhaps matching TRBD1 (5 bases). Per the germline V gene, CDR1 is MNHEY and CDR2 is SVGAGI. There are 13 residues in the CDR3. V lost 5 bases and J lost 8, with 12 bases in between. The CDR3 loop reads CASSRDRGEKLFF. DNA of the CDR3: TGTGCCAGCAGTCGAGACCGGGGGGAAAAACTGTTTTTT.

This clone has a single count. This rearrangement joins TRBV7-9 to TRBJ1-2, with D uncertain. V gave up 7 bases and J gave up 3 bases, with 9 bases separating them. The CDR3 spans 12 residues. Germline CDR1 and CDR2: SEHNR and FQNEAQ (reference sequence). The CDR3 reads CASTSSDYGYTF. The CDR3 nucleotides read TGTGCCAGCACCTCGTCCGACTATGGCTACACCTTC.

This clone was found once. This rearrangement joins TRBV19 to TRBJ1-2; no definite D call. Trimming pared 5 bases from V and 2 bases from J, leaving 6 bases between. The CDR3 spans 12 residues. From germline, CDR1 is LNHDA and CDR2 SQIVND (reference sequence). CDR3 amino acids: CASSGRNYGYTF. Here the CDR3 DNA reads TGTGCCAGTAGTGGCAGGAACTATGGCTACACCTTC.

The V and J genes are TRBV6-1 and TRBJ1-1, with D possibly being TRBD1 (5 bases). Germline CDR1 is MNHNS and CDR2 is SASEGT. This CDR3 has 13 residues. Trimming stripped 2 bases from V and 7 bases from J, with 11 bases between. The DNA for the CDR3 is TGTGCCAGCAGTGAACGCAGGGTCGTTGAAGCTTTCTTT. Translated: CASSERRVVEAFF.

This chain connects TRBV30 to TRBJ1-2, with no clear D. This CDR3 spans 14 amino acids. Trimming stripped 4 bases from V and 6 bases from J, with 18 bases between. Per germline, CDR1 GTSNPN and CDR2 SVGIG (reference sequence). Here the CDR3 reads CAWNLFHSGDGYTF. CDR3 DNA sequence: TGTGCCTGGAATTTGTTCCACAGTGGTGATGGCTACACCTTC.

The CDR3 nucleotides read TGTGCCAGTAGTATTTTCGGACAGGCAAATCAGCCCCAGCATTTT. Translating it yields CASSIFGQANQPQHF. V and J are TRBV19 and TRBJ1-5; 7 bases are a match to TRBD1. Germline V CDR1 and CDR2: LNHDA, SQIVND (reference sequence). V lost 3 bases, J lost 4 bases, and 6 bases stayed unmatched. The CDR3 runs to 15 residues.